The rows below give T cell receptor beta chains drawn from one sample of a study of T cell responses to AZD1222 COVID-19 vaccine. Clones were read by immunoSEQ multiplex PCR, and TCRdb kept only the in-frame ones, dropping some. In the table there are about 150,000 clones, 88% of which are singletons. The starting material was peripheral blood, obtained on day 0 of AZD1222 vaccination. The receptors originated from an adult in good health. Both conserved end residues are part of each CDR3. The D gene is left open where the match is weak. Clone size is given for some rows only: seen once, a few or many times, or a class if the clone is expanded.

DNA	CDR3	size	D	V	J
TGTGCCAGCAACGTGGGGGCGGTGGGCTATGGCTACACCTTC	CASNVGAVGYGYTF	-	-	TRBV28	TRBJ1-2
TGTGCCAGCAGTGGGGACAGCAATAGCAATCAGCCCCAGCATTTT	CASSGDSNSNQPQHF	-	TRBD1	TRBV2	TRBJ1-5
TGTGCCAGCAGCCCCCGGCCTCACAATGAGCAGTTCTTC	CASSPRPHNEQFF	-	-	TRBV6-5	TRBJ2-1
TGTGCCAGCAGCTTGGTGGGACGGACAGATACGCAGTATTTT	CASSLVGRTDTQYF	-	-	TRBV5-6	TRBJ2-3
TGTGCCATCAAAGACGGGACAGGGGGCTTAACTGAAGCTTTCTTT	CAIKDGTGGLTEAFF	-	TRBD1	TRBV10-3	TRBJ1-1
TGTGCCACCAGCAGCCTAATATTCATGAACACTGAAGCTTTCTTT	CATSSLIFMNTEAFF	-	-	TRBV15	TRBJ1-1
TGTGCCAGCAGCTTGGCCCAAAGTGCCTATGGCTACACCTTC	CASSLAQSAYGYTF	medium-sized	-	TRBV5-6	TRBJ1-2
TGCGCCAGCAGCCAGCAACCGACAGGGGTAGGCGGCTACACCTTC	CASSQQPTGVGGYTF	-	TRBD1	TRBV4-3	TRBJ1-2
TGTGCCTGGAGTCCCCATCCACTTGAGCAGTTCTTC	CAWSPHPLEQFF	-	-	TRBV30	TRBJ2-1
TGTGCTAGCAGCTTAGGACTAGGGGGGACCCAGTACTTC	CASSLGLGGTQYF	-	-	TRBV7-7	TRBJ2-5
TGTGCCAGCAGTAACCGGGACACAATGGAAAAACTGTTTTTT	CASSNRDTMEKLFF	-	-	TRBV6-2/TRBV6-3	TRBJ1-4
TGTGCCAGCAGCCGCACCTTGGGCAGGTGGACAGATACGCAGTATTTT	CASSRTLGRWTDTQYF	-	-	TRBV7-9	TRBJ2-3
TGTGCCAGCAGCTCCCCGGGGCAGCTCGGCTACACCTTC	CASSSPGQLGYTF	-	-	TRBV5-4	TRBJ1-2
TGTGCCAGCAGCTCCCCCGGGACTAGCGGGACTACACCCACAGATACGCAGTATTTT	CASSSPGTSGTTPTDTQYF	-	TRBD2	TRBV7-6	TRBJ2-3
TGCGCCAGCAGCCTTCAGGTGGGGTTCGACGAGCAGTACTTC	CASSLQVGFDEQYF	-	-	TRBV5-1	TRBJ2-7
TGCAGCGTTGATCCCGGGACGCAAGGCTACACCTTC	CSVDPGTQGYTF	few	-	TRBV29-1	TRBJ1-2
TGTGCCAGCAGTTACTCTGGTGCAGGTGGGAGCACTGAAGCTTTCTTT	CASSYSGAGGSTEAFF	few	-	TRBV6-5	TRBJ1-1
TGTGCCAGTAGCCCCGACAGGGTTCTCGGCTACACCTTC	CASSPDRVLGYTF	-	TRBD1	TRBV19	TRBJ1-2
TGTGCCAGCAGTCCCCAGGAGACCAATTCACCCCTCCACTTT	CASSPQETNSPLHF	few	-	TRBV27	TRBJ1-6
TGTGCCAGCAGCTTCTACAGGGCGAACACCGGGGAGCTGTTTTTT	CASSFYRANTGELFF	-	-	TRBV5-8	TRBJ2-2
TGTGCCAGCAGTAAGAGAGCGGGAGAGGACACCGGGGAGCTGTTTTTT	CASSKRAGEDTGELFF	-	TRBD2	TRBV2	TRBJ2-2
TGTGCCAGCTCACCGGCCAGGGAAGGCTATGGCTACACCTTC	CASSPAREGYGYTF	-	-	TRBV18	TRBJ1-2
TGTGCCAGCAGCCTAGGGGGACTTAATGAAAAACTGTTTTTT	CASSLGGLNEKLFF	-	-	TRBV5-6	TRBJ1-4
TGTGCCAGCAGTGATTACGAGCAGTACTTC	CASSDYEQYF	-	-	TRBV6-1	TRBJ2-7
TGTGCCAGCAGTTTGGCAGGGGGCGGCAATCAGCCCCAGCATTTT	CASSLAGGGNQPQHF	-	TRBD1	TRBV28	TRBJ1-5
TGCAGCGCCCTGCGCGGGGATGGCTACACCTTC	CSALRGDGYTF	-	-	TRBV29-1	TRBJ1-2
TGTGCCACCACCCGAGGGGCTGCAGGGGAAGCTTTCTTT	CATTRGAAGEAFF	-	-	TRBV15	TRBJ1-1
TGTGCCAGCAGCCAATCGGACAGGAGAGGTGATGGCTACACCTTC	CASSQSDRRGDGYTF	once	TRBD1	TRBV3-1/TRBV3-2	TRBJ1-2
TGCGCCAGCAGCCCAGCAAACACAGGGGGCAGTGAAGCTTTCTTT	CASSPANTGGSEAFF	-	TRBD1	TRBV5-1	TRBJ1-1
TGTGCCAGCAGTCCGTTACAGGGAGTGGGGGCAGAGACCCAGTACTTC	CASSPLQGVGAETQYF	once	-	TRBV27	TRBJ2-5
TGCAGCGTTGTACCGCACCGGGACCCCAAGGCTTTCTTT	CSVVPHRDPKAFF	few	-	TRBV29-1	TRBJ1-1
TGTGCCAGCAGCTACCTCCCCAGGGAGACCCAGTACTTC	CASSYLPRETQYF	-	-	TRBV7-3	TRBJ2-5
TGTGCCAGCAGCTTCAGGGGCGCCGGTAACTATGGCTACACCTTC	CASSFRGAGNYGYTF	-	-	TRBV5-6	TRBJ1-2
TGTGCCAGCAGCTCACCGGGACGGAACTACGAGCAGTACTTC	CASSSPGRNYEQYF	-	-	TRBV5-4	TRBJ2-7
TGTGCCAGCAGCTTCCTACAGCAGAACACTGAAGCTTTCTTT	CASSFLQQNTEAFF	-	-	TRBV12-1	TRBJ1-1
TGTGCCAGCAGCTTATCGGCAGGGAAGGGAGCTTTCTTT	CASSLSAGKGAFF	-	-	TRBV7-8	TRBJ1-1
TGTGCCTCCAAGGGGGTAGGGTACGATTCTGGCTACACCTTC	CASKGVGYDSGYTF	-	-	TRBV25-1	TRBJ1-2
TGTGCCAGCACCCCTAAGGGGACTAGCGGGAGAATGAGCACAGATACGCAGTATTTT	CASTPKGTSGRMSTDTQYF	-	TRBD2	TRBV6-2/TRBV6-3	TRBJ2-3
TGTGCCAGCTCCGAGGGGACATACCAAGAGACCCAGTACTTC	CASSEGTYQETQYF	-	-	TRBV13	TRBJ2-5
TGTGCCAGTAGTATAGACAGGACGGGGAGTACGAGCGAGCAGTACTTC	CASSIDRTGSTSEQYF	-	-	TRBV19	TRBJ2-7
TGTGCCAGCAGTTTGTTCCCCTACGAGCAGTACTTC	CASSLFPYEQYF	-	-	TRBV12-3/TRBV12-4	TRBJ2-7
TGTGCCAGCAGCTTATCGTCTAGAGGGGTCCAAGAGACCCAGTACTTC	CASSLSSRGVQETQYF	-	-	TRBV7-2	TRBJ2-5
TGCAGTGCTAAGTGGAATACGCAGTATTTT	CSAKWNTQYF	-	-	TRBV20-1	TRBJ2-3
TGTGCCAGTAGTATGATAGGTAACCTTCAGTTCTTC	CASSMIGNLQFF	-	-	TRBV19	TRBJ2-1
TGTGCCTGGAGTGTATGGGGCCTGCCGTCTAATGAAAAACTGTTTTTT	CAWSVWGLPSNEKLFF	once	-	TRBV30	TRBJ1-4
TGTGCCATCAGTGTTCAGAGAAGCGGGAGGGTGGATACGCAGTATTTT	CAISVQRSGRVDTQYF	-	TRBD2	TRBV10-3	TRBJ2-3
TGTGCCAGCAGTACTCCTCGGGCGGGGGACACCGGGGAGCTGTTTTTT	CASSTPRAGDTGELFF	-	TRBD2	TRBV28	TRBJ2-2
TGTGCCAGCAGCGTAGGCCTGAACACCGGGGAGCTGTTTTTT	CASSVGLNTGELFF	-	-	TRBV9	TRBJ2-2
TGTGCCAGCAGCACTAGCGGGAGAGTCGATGAGCAGTTCTTC	CASSTSGRVDEQFF	few	TRBD2	TRBV6-5	TRBJ2-1
TGTGCCAGCAGCCCGCAGTTGGGGGGGTTTCGCGAGACCCAGTACTTC	CASSPQLGGFRETQYF	many	TRBD2	TRBV7-9	TRBJ2-5
TGCGCCAGCAGCTTGGGACTAGCGGGAGTAGGCGGGGAGCTGTTTTTT	CASSLGLAGVGGELFF	-	TRBD2	TRBV5-1	TRBJ2-2
TGTGCCTGGAGCCCTAGCGGGAGTCACGAGCAGTTCTTC	CAWSPSGSHEQFF	once	TRBD2	TRBV30	TRBJ2-1
TGTGCCAGCTCATCGGTCGCGGGCTACACCTTC	CASSSVAGYTF	once	-	TRBV18	TRBJ1-2
TGCGCCAGCAGCTTGGCCGGGGGGCTTCACAGCTACGAGCAGTACTTC	CASSLAGGLHSYEQYF	-	-	TRBV5-1	TRBJ2-7
TGTGCCAGCATCCGCCCCCTCGAAGGGCTCGAGCAGTACTTC	CASIRPLEGLEQYF	-	-	TRBV2	TRBJ2-7
TGTGCCAGCAGCGTAGAAGGGGGCCTCCAAGAGACCCAGTACTTC	CASSVEGGLQETQYF	few	TRBD1	TRBV9	TRBJ2-5
TGTGCCAGCAGCTTAATGGGAGGGCATAATTCACCCCTCCACTTT	CASSLMGGHNSPLHF	-	-	TRBV11-3	TRBJ1-6
TGTGCCAGCAGTTGGGGGTCGTATAATTCACCCCTCCACTTT	CASSWGSYNSPLHF	once	-	TRBV6-5	TRBJ1-6
TGTGCCAGCAGCCAGGGGACAGGGGGGTCCTATGGCTACACCTTC	CASSQGTGGSYGYTF	-	TRBD1	TRBV4-2	TRBJ1-2
TGTGCCAGCAGCCTGGTTGCAACTAATGAAAAACTGTTTTTT	CASSLVATNEKLFF	-	-	TRBV6-5	TRBJ1-4